The present T cell receptor (beta chain) was sequenced within a study of CD8+CD57+ T cells in acquired aplastic anemia. Genomic DNA templated the TCR beta VDJ and CDR3 profiling. Each CDR3 protein gets one entry after TCRdb re-called the reads with MiXCR. Of about 160,000 distinct CDR3 sequences in the sample, approximately 40% were seen once. This clonotype occurred many times. Sequencing input: sorted CD4+, CD8+, or CD8+CD57+ T cells (not recorded which) from PBMCs. The receptor's source is a human donor in good health.

Here the CDR3 DNA reads TGTGCCAGCAGTAAACCGGGACATAACACCGGGGAGCTGTTTTTT. It specifies CASSKPGHNTGELFF. The chain joins TRBV6-6 to TRBJ2-2, with a weak D call TRBD1 (6 bases). This CDR3 contains 15 residues. Germline CDR1 reads MNHNY; CDR2 reads SVGAGI (reference sequence). With 5 bases removed from V and 2 bases from J, the gap between germline ends came to 12 bases.